This is a list of T cell receptor beta chains from one sample in a study of identical twins. TCRdb used MiXCR to reprocess the 5' RACE reads, holding one entry per CDR3 protein. The sample yields some 590,000 distinct CDR3 sequences, roughly 9.5% seen once. The sample was also linked to a second study, of yellow fever vaccine responses in identical twins.

Sequenced input: PBMCs. These TCRs come from a young woman in good health. CDR3s include the opening cysteine and the closing phenylalanine or tryptophan. D genes are given only for firm matches. A row's size may be missing; if present it is once, few, many or a size class.

many,13,-,TRBJ1-1,TRBV12-3/TRBV12-4,CASISDKSLEAFF,TGTGCCAGCATTAGTGACAAAAGTCTTGAAGCTTTCTTT
-,12,-,TRBJ2-5,TRBV3-1,CASSHETVAQYF,TGTGCCAGCAGCCACGAAACAGTCGCCCAGTACTTC
-,19,TRBD2,TRBJ2-7,TRBV2,CASSLPQTPTSGGSYEQYF,TGTGCCAGCAGTTTACCCCAAACCCCAACTAGCGGGGGATCCTACGAGCAGTACTTC
many,16,TRBD2,TRBJ2-1,TRBV29-1,CSVTGGTSGGTGEQFF,TGCAGCGTCACCGGGGGGACTAGCGGAGGAACTGGGGAGCAGTTCTTC
few,16,-,TRBJ2-7,TRBV6-1,CASSEAAEGLSHEQYF,TGTGCCAGCAGTGAAGCGGCGGAAGGGCTGTCCCACGAGCAGTACTTC
-,14,TRBD1,TRBJ2-3,TRBV18,CASSPTTGPDTQYF,TGTGCCAGCTCACCCACGACAGGGCCAGATACGCAGTATTTT
-,14,-,TRBJ2-3,TRBV4-3,CASSQDGMADTQYF,TGCGCCAGCAGCCAAGATGGCATGGCAGATACGCAGTATTTT
-,15,TRBD1,TRBJ2-2,TRBV30,CAWRFRDRDVGELFF,TGTGCCTGGAGGTTCCGGGACAGGGACGTCGGGGAGCTGTTTTTT
many,13,TRBD1,TRBJ2-5,TRBV20-1,CSASAGTVGTQYF,TGCAGTGCTTCCGCCGGGACAGTGGGGACCCAGTACTTC
-,15,-,TRBJ2-7,TRBV7-6,CASSLGPQGVYEQYF,TGTGCCAGCAGCTTGGGTCCCCAAGGCGTCTACGAGCAGTACTTC
few,13,-,TRBJ2-1,TRBV27,CASRITGQWEQFF,TGTGCCAGCAGAATTACAGGGCAATGGGAGCAGTTCTTC
few,14,-,TRBJ2-7,TRBV5-4,CASSFQGGPDEQYF,TGTGCCAGCAGCTTCCAGGGGGGCCCAGATGAGCAGTACTTC
-,16,TRBD2,TRBJ2-1,TRBV24-1,CATSQNPGLAGFEQFF,TGTGCCACCAGCCAAAACCCGGGACTAGCGGGATTTGAGCAGTTCTTC
once,15,TRBD1,TRBJ2-5,TRBV7-6,CASSFWTGGEETQYF,TGTGCCAGCAGCTTTTGGACAGGGGGCGAGGAGACCCAGTACTTC
-,14,-,TRBJ1-1,TRBV14,CASSPQFMNTEAFF,TGTGCCAGCAGCCCTCAATTCATGAACACTGAAGCTTTCTTT
-,16,-,TRBJ2-1,TRBV7-9,CASSLRPPSSYNEQFF,TGTGCCAGCAGCTTAAGGCCCCCGAGCTCCTACAATGAGCAGTTCTTC
-,16,-,TRBJ2-7,TRBV7-9,CASSLASSSAVHEQYF,TGTGCCAGCAGCTTAGCATCATCTAGCGCCGTCCACGAGCAGTACTTC
many,16,-,TRBJ2-2,TRBV5-1,CASSLGASTTTGELFF,TGCGCCAGCAGCTTGGGGGCTAGCACAACCACCGGGGAGCTGTTTTTT
many,14,-,TRBJ2-1,TRBV29-1,CSARGGAGGREQFF,TGCAGCGCTCGAGGGGGGGCCGGTGGCCGTGAGCAGTTCTTC
-,14,-,TRBJ1-2,TRBV27,CASSLRGVTFGYTF,TGTGCCAGCAGTTTACGGGGAGTTACTTTTGGCTACACCTTC
-,13,-,TRBJ2-3,TRBV4-1,CASSFRHGGTQYF,TGCGCCAGTTCATTCCGACATGGGGGTACGCAGTATTTT
-,14,-,TRBJ2-1,TRBV5-5,CASSLRTAANEQFF,TGTGCCAGCAGCTTGAGGACCGCCGCCAATGAGCAGTTCTTC
few,17,TRBD2,TRBJ2-2,TRBV12-5,CASGSRPGLSNTGELFF,TGTGCTAGTGGTTCCCGTCCGGGACTATCTAACACCGGGGAGCTGTTTTTT
-,12,-,TRBJ2-1,TRBV10-3,CAISALADEQFF,TGTGCCATCAGTGCACTAGCTGATGAGCAGTTCTTC
-,13,-,TRBJ1-4,TRBV9,CASSVGAAEKLFF,TGTGCCAGCAGCGTAGGGGCGGCGGAAAAACTGTTTTTT
-,16,TRBD2,TRBJ2-1,TRBV6-2/TRBV6-3,CASSSLTSYSYNEQFF,TGTGCCAGCAGTTCCCTGACTAGCTACTCCTACAATGAGCAGTTCTTC
-,12,-,TRBJ2-5,TRBV10-3,CATDSSQETQYF,TGTGCCACGGACTCTTCGCAAGAGACCCAGTACTTC
many,13,TRBD1,TRBJ1-2,TRBV27,CASRKTGTYGYTF,TGTGCCAGCAGAAAGACAGGGACCTATGGCTACACCTTC
many,14,TRBD1,TRBJ2-3,TRBV20-1,CSALGQGSTDTQYF,TGCAGTGCCCTGGGACAGGGAAGCACAGATACGCAGTATTTT